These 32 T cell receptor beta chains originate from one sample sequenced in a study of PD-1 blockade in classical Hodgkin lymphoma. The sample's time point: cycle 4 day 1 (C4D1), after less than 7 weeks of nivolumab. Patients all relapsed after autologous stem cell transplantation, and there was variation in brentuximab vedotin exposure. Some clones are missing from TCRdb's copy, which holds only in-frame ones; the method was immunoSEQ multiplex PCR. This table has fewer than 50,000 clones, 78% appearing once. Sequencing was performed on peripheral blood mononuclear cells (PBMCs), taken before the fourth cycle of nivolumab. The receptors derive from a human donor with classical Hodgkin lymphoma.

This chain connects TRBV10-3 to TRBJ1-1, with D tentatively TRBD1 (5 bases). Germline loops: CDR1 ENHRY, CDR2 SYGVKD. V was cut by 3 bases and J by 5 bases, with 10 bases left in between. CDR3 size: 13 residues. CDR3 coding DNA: TGTGCCATCAGTGAACTTGAGGGGACTGAAGCTTTCTTT. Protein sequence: CAISELEGTEAFF.

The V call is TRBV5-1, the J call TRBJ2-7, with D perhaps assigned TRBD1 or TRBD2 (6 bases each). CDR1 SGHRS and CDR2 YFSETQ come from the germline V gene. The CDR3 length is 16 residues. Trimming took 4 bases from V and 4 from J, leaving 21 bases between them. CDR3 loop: CASSREGGGPLYEQYF. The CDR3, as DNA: TGCGCCAGCAGCAGGGAAGGTGGGGGGCCCCTGTACGAGCAGTACTTC.

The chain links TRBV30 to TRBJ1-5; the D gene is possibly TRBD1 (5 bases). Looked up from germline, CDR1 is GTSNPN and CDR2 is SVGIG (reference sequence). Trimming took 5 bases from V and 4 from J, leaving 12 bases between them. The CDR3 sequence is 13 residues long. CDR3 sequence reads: CAWGHDSNQPQHF. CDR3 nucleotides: TGTGCCTGGGGCCACGACAGTAATCAGCCCCAGCATTTT.

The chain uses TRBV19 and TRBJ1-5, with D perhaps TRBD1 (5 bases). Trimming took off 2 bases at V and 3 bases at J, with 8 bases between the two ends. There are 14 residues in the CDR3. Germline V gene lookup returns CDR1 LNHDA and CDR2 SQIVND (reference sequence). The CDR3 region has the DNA TGTGCCAGTAGTATATCAGGGTCCAATCAGCCCCAGCATTTT. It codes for CASSISGSNQPQHF. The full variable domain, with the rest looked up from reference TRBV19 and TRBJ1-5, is DGGITQSPKYLFRKEGQNVTLSCEQNLNHDAMYWYRQDPGQGLRLIYYSQIVNDFQKGDIAEGYSVSREKKESFPLTVTSAQKNPTAFYLCASSISGSNQPQHFGDGTRLSIL.

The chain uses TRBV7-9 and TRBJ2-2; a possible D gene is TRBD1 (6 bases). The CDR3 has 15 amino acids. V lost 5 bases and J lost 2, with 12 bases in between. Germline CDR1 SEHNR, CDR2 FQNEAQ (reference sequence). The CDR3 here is CASSKDSLNTGELFF. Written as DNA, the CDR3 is TGTGCCAGCAGCAAGGACAGTCTAAACACCGGGGAGCTGTTTTTT.

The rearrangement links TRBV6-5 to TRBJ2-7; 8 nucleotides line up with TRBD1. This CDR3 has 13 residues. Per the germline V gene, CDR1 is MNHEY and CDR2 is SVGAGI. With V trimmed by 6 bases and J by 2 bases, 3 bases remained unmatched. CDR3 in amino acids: CASSRTGTYEQYF. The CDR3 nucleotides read TGTGCCAGCAGCCGGACAGGGACCTACGAGCAGTACTTC.

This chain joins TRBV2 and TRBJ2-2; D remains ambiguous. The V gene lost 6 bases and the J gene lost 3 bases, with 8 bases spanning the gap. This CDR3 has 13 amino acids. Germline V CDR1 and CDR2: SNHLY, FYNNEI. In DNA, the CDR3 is TGTGCCAGCAGGGCATTCGACACCGGGGAGCTGTTTTTT. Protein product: CASRAFDTGELFF.

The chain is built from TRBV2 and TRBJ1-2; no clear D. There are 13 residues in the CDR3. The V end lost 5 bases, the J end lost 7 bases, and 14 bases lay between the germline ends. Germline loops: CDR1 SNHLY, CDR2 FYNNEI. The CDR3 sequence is CASSSLESGGYTF. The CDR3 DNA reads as TGTGCCAGCAGTTCTTTGGAAAGCGGTGGCTACACCTTC.

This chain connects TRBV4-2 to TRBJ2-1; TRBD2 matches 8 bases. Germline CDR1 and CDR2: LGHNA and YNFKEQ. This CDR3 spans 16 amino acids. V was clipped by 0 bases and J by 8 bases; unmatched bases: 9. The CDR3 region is CASSQDMDGGAHEQFF. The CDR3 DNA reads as TGTGCCAGCAGCCAAGATATGGACGGGGGGGCCCATGAGCAGTTCTTC.

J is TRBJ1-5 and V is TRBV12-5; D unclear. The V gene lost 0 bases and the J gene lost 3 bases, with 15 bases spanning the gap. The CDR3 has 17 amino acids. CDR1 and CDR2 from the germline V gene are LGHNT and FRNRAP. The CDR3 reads CASGLVNPGPYNQPQHF. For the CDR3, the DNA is TGTGCTAGTGGTTTGGTAAACCCCGGACCGTACAATCAGCCCCAGCATTTT.

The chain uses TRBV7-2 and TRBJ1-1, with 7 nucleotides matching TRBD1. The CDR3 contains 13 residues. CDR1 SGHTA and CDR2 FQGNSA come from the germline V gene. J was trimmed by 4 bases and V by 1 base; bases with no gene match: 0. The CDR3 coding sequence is TGTGCCAGCAGCTTAGGACAGGGCACTGAAGCTTTCTTT. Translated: CASSLGQGTEAFF.

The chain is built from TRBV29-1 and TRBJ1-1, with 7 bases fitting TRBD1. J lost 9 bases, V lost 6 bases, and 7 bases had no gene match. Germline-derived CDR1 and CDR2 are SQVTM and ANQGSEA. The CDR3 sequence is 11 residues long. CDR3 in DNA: TGCAGCGTCCAGGACAGGCGAAAAGCTTTCTTT. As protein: CSVQDRRKAFF.

CDR3 sequence: CASSQERHNEKLFF. For the CDR3, the DNA is TGCGCCAGCAGCCAAGAACGGCATAATGAAAAACTGTTTTTT. The chain combines TRBV4-3 with TRBJ1-4; D is uncertain. The V and J ends lost 0 bases and 4 bases respectively, with 6 bases between them. Per the germline V gene, CDR1 is LGHNA and CDR2 is YSLEER. The CDR3 spans 14 residues.

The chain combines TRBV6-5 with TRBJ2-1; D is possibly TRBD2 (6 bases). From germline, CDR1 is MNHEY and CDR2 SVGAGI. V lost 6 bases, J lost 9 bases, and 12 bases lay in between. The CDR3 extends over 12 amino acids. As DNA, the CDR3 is TGTGCCAGCAGGCGGCAAGCGGGTGAGCAGTTCTTC. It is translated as CASRRQAGEQFF.

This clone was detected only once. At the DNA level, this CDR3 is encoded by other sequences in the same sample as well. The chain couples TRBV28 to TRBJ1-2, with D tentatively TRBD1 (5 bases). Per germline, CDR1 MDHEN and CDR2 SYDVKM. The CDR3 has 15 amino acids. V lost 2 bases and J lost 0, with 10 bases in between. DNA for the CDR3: TGTGCCAGCAGTTTACCAGGACATCCTAACTATGGCTACACCTTC. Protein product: CASSLPGHPNYGYTF.

The CDR3 DNA reads TGCGCCAGCGGCTCAGGCGGCGCCTTTGATACGCAGTATTTT. It specifies CASGSGGAFDTQYF. This chain links TRBV5-1 with TRBJ2-3, with unresolved D. This CDR3 region has 14 residues. Looked up from germline, CDR1 is SGHRS and CDR2 is YFSETQ. Trimming pared 7 bases from V and 6 bases from J, leaving 18 bases between.

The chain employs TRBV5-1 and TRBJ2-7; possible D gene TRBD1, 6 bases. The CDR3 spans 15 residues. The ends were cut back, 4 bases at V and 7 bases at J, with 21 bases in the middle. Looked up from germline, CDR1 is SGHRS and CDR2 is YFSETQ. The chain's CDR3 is CASSPLTGSPREQYF. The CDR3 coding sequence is TGCGCCAGCAGCCCCCTGACAGGTTCTCCAAGGGAGCAGTACTTC.

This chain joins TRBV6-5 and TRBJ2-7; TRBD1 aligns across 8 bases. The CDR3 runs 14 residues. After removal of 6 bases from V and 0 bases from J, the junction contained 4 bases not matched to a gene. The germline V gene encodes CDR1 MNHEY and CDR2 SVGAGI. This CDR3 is CASRPGQGSYEQYF. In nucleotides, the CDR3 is TGTGCCAGCAGACCCGGACAGGGCTCCTACGAGCAGTACTTC.

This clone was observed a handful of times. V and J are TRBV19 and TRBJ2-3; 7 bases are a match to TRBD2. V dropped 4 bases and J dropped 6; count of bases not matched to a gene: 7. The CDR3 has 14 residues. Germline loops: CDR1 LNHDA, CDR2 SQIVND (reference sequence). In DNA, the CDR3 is TGTGCCAGTAGTAGAACGGCGGGGGACGATACGCAGTATTTT. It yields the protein CASSRTAGDDTQYF.

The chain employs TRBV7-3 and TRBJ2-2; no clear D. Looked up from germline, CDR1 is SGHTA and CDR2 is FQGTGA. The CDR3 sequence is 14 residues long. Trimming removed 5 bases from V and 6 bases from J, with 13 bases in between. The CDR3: CASSAVGMSGELFF. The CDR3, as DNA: TGTGCCAGCAGCGCCGTGGGAATGTCCGGGGAGCTGTTTTTT.

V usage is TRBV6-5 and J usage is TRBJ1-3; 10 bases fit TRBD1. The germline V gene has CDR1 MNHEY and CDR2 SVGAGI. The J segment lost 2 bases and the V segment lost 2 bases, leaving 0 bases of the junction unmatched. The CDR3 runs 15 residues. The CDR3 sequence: CASSYDRGPGNTIYF. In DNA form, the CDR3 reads TGTGCCAGCAGTTACGACAGGGGGCCTGGAAACACCATATATTTT.

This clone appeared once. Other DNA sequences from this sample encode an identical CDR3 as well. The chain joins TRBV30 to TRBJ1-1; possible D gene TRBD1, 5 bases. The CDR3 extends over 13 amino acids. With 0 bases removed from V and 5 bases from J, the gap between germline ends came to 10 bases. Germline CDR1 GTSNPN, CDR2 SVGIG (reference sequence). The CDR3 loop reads CAWSVTGQTEAFF. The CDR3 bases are TGTGCCTGGAGTGTGACGGGGCAAACTGAAGCTTTCTTT.

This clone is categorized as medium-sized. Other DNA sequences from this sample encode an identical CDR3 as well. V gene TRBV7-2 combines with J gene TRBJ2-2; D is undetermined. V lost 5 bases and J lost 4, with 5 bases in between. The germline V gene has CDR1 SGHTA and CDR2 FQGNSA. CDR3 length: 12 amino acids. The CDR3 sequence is CASSPSTGELFF. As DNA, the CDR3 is TGTGCCAGCAGCCCTTCCACCGGGGAGCTGTTTTTT.

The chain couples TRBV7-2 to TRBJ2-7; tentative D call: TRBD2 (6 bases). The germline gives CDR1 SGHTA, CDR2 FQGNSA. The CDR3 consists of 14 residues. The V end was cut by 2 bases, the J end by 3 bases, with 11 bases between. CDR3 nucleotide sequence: TGTGCCAGCAGCTTACAACGGGGGAACTACGAGCAGTACTTC. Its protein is CASSLQRGNYEQYF.

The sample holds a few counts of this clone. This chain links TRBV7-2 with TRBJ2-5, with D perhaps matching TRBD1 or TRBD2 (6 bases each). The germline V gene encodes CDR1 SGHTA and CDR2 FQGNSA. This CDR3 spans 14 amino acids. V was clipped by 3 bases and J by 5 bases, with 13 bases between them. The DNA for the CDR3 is TGTGCCAGCAGCTTTCAGGGGAGGCGGGAGACCCAGTACTTC. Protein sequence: CASSFQGRRETQYF.

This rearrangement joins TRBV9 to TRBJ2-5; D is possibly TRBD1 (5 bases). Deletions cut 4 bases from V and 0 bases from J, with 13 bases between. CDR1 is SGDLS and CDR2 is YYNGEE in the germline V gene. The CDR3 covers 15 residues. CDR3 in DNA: TGTGCCAGCAGCCCCACGACAGAGTACCAAGAGACCCAGTACTTC. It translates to CASSPTTEYQETQYF.

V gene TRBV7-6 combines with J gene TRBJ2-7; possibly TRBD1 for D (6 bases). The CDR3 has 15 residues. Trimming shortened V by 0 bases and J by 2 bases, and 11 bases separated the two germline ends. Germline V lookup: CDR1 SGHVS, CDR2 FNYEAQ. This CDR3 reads CASSLAHQGTYEQYF. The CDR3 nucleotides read TGTGCCAGCAGCTTAGCGCACCAGGGGACCTACGAGCAGTACTTC.

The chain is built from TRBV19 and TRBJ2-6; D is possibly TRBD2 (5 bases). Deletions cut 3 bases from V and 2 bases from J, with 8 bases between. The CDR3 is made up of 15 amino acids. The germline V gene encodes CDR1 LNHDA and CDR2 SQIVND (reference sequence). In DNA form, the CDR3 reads TGTGCCAGTAGTATCCCCGGGACTGGGGCCAACGTCCTGACTTTC. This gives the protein CASSIPGTGANVLTF.

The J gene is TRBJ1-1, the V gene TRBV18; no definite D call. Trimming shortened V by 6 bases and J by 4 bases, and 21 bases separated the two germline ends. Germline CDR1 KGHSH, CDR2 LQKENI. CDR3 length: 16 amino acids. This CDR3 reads CASSAVIAVGRTEAFF. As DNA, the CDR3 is TGTGCCAGCTCCGCCGTCATTGCAGTAGGGCGCACTGAAGCTTTCTTT.

For the CDR3, the DNA is TGTGCCATCCGGAACAGGGCTGAAGAAAAACTGTTTTTT. It codes for CAIRNRAEEKLFF. The chain couples TRBV15 to TRBJ1-4; maybe TRBD1 (6 bases). There are 13 residues in the CDR3. Per germline, CDR1 LNHNV and CDR2 YYDKDF (reference sequence). Between the trimmed V and J ends, which lost 10 bases and 8 bases, there was a span of 17 bases.

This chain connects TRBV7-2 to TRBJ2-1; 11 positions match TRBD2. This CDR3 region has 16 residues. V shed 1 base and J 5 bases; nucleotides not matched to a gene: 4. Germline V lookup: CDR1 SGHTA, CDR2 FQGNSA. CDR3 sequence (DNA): TGTGCCAGCAGCTTAGGGCTAGCGGGAGGAAACAATGAGCAGTTCTTC. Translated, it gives CASSLGLAGGNNEQFF.

In DNA form, the CDR3 reads TGTGCCAGCAGCCAAGAAGTTGGGGGGGGTACGCAGTATTTT. Amino acid sequence: CASSQEVGGGTQYF. The rearrangement uses TRBV14 and TRBJ2-3; 7 bases fit TRBD2. Germline V CDR1 and CDR2: SGHDN, FVKESK. CDR3 length: 14 amino acids. J was trimmed by 8 bases and V by 0 bases; bases with no gene match: 5.